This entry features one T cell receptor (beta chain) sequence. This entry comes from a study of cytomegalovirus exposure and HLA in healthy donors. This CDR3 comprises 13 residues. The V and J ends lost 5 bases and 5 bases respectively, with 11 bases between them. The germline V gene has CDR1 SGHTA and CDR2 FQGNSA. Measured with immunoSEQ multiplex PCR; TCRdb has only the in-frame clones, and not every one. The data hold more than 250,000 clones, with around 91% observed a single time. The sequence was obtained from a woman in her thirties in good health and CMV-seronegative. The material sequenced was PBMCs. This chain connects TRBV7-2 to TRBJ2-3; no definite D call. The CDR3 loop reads CASSPPPRDTQYF. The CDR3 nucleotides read TGTGCCAGCAGCCCCCCCCCGCGAGATACGCAGTATTTT.